The 7 T cell receptor beta chains below were found in one sample sequenced in a study of control samples from healthy donors and cancer patients. Here immunoSEQ multiplex PCR was the method, and the copy in TCRdb shows in-frame clones only, minus some. The table records 70,000 to 85,000 clones, 91% of them present only once. The sequencing input was blood. The receptors here all came from a man aged 45 to 65 in good health.

The chain is built from TRBV9 and TRBJ1-3, with a tentative D call TRBD1 (5 bases). The CDR3 totals 20 residues. The V end lost 3 bases, the J end lost 2 bases, and 27 bases lay between the germline ends. Germline CDR1 SGDLS, CDR2 YYNGEE. Written as DNA, the CDR3 is TGTGCCAGCAGCGCATCATATTATAAGTCGGGGCAGCAGGCTGGAAACACCATATATTTT. Translation: CASSASYYKSGQQAGNTIYF.

V is TRBV4-3 and J is TRBJ1-4; no reliable D call. This CDR3 region has 12 residues. V was cut by 3 bases and J by 5 bases, with 4 bases left in between. Germline V gives CDR1 LGHNA, CDR2 YSLEER. The CDR3 here is CASSHVNEKLFF. In DNA form, the CDR3 reads TGCGCCAGCAGCCATGTGAATGAAAAACTGTTTTTT.

The rearrangement links TRBV5-1 to TRBJ1-2; possibly TRBD1 for D (6 bases). Trimming shortened V by 5 bases and J by 2 bases, and 10 bases separated the two germline ends. This CDR3 comprises 13 residues. Germline V gene lookup returns CDR1 SGHRS and CDR2 YFSETQ. The CDR3 loop reads CASSFGQNYGYTF. In DNA, the CDR3 is TGCGCCAGCAGTTTTGGACAGAACTATGGCTACACCTTC.

This chain uses TRBV5-1 with TRBJ2-7, with 9 nucleotides matching TRBD1. After removal of 1 base from V and 5 bases from J, the junction contained 7 bases not matched to a gene. The CDR3 spans 15 residues. CDR1 and CDR2 from the germline V gene are SGHRS and YFSETQ. The CDR3 reads CASSLRGTGQNEQYF. In nucleotides, the CDR3 is TGCGCCAGCAGCTTGAGGGGGACAGGGCAAAACGAGCAGTACTTC.

This clone was observed a few times. The chain combines TRBV18 with TRBJ1-1, with 7 bases identical to TRBD1. The CDR3 sequence is 15 residues long. CDR1 is KGHSH, CDR2 LQKENI, per germline. V shed 4 bases and J 5 bases; nucleotides not matched to a gene: 10. CDR3 nucleotides: TGTGCCAGCTCACAACGAGACAGGGTCGGTACTGAAGCTTTCTTT. Residues: CASSQRDRVGTEAFF.

This chain joins TRBV5-6 and TRBJ1-1, with unresolved D. This CDR3 comprises 15 residues. V was pared by 1 base and J by 10 bases, with 20 bases between. Germline assignment: CDR1 SGHDT and CDR2 YYEEEE. CDR3 amino acids: CASSLLSTAGGGAFF. The CDR3 coding sequence is TGTGCCAGCAGCTTGTTATCTACAGCGGGTGGAGGAGCTTTCTTT.

The V and J genes are TRBV7-9 and TRBJ2-3; TRBD2 might be the D (6 bases). Trimming took off 7 bases at V and 0 bases at J, with 11 bases between the two ends. From germline, CDR1 is SEHNR and CDR2 FQNEAQ (reference sequence). There are 14 residues in the CDR3. The CDR3 here is CASTHGTSTDTQYF. The CDR3 region has the DNA TGTGCCAGCACCCACGGGACTAGCACAGATACGCAGTATTTT.